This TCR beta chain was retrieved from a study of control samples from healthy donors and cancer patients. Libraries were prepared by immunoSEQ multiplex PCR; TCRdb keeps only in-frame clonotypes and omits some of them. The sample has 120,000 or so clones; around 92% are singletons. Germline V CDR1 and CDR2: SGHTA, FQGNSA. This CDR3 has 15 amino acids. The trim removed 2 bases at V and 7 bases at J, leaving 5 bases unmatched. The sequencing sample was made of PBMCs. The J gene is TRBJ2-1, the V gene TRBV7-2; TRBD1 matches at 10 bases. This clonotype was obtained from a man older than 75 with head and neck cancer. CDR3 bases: TGTGCCAGCAGCTTACGACAGGGGGCGCTTAATGAGCAGTTCTTC. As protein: CASSLRQGALNEQFF.